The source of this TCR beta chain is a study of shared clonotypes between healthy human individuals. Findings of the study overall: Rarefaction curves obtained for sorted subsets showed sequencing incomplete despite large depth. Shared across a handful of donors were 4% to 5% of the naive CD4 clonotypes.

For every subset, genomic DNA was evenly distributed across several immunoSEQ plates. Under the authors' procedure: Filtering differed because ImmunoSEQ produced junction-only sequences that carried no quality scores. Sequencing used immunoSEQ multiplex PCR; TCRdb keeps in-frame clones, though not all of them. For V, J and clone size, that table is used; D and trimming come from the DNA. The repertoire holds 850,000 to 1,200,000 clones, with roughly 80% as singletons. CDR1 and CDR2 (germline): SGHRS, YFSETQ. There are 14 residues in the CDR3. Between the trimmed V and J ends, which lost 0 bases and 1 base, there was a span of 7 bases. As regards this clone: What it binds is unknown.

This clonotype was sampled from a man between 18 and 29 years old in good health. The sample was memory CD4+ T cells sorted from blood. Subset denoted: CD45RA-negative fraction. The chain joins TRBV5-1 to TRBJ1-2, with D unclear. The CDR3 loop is CASSLGGVNYGYTF. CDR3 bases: TGCGCCAGCAGCTTGGGAGGAGTTAACTATGGCTACACCTTC.